A single sample gave rise to the 23 T cell receptor beta chains below, sequenced in a study of beta chain features in type 1 diabetes. These receptors lack a known antigen. TCRB transcripts that were expressed got sequenced, as all of the isolated RNA had been reverse transcribed. The method was immunoSEQ multiplex PCR; TCRdb's version includes in-frame clones alone and lacks a portion of them. This table holds about 360,000 clones, approximately 12% found once. Study observations and caveats: Among patients with Type 1 diabetes, TCRB CDR3s were moderately but significantly shorter in every one of the four CD4+ subsets.

Sequenced input: naive CD4+ T cells from blood. The receptors derive from a woman aged 18-29 years with type 1 diabetes.

J is TRBJ1-4 and V is TRBV29-1; 7 nucleotides line up with TRBD1. The CDR3 totals 13 residues. The germline CDR1 and CDR2 sequences are SQVTM and ANQGSEA. V gave up 6 bases and J gave up 8 bases; unmatched junction bases: 9. The DNA of the CDR3 is TGCAGCGTCGCAAGACAGGGATCAGAAAAACTGTTTTTT. It encodes CSVARQGSEKLFF. Full variable domain (remainder filled in from reference TRBV29-1 and TRBJ1-4): SAVISQKPSRDICQRGTSLTIQCQVDSQVTMMFWYRQQPGQSLTLIATANQGSEATYESGFVIDKFPISRPNLTFSTLTVSNMSPEDSSIYLCSVARQGSEKLFFGSGTQLSVL.

This chain joins TRBV25-1 and TRBJ2-7; 9 nucleotides match TRBD1. Germline V gene lookup returns CDR1 MGHDK and CDR2 SYGVNS. V lost 4 bases to trimming and J lost 6 bases; unmatched junction nucleotides: 13. CDR3 length: 16 residues. The CDR3 here is CASSAPPGQGLTEQYF. The CDR3 nucleotides are TGTGCCAGCAGTGCCCCTCCGGGACAGGGACTAACCGAGCAGTACTTC.

The J gene is TRBJ1-1, the V gene TRBV2, with D possibly TRBD1 on 6 matching bases. V gave up 7 bases and J gave up 4 bases, with 13 bases separating them. This CDR3 has 13 residues. Germline CDR1 SNHLY, CDR2 FYNNEI. The CDR3 DNA is TGTGCCAGCAAACAGGGTTGGAGCACTGAAGCTTTCTTT. This encodes CASKQGWSTEAFF.

The chain joins TRBV11-2 to TRBJ2-5; the D gene is possibly TRBD2 (7 bases). Between the trimmed V and J ends, which lost 2 bases and 5 bases, there was a span of 27 bases. CDR3 length: 19 residues. The V gene's germline CDR1 is SGHAT and CDR2 FQNNGV. CDR3: CASSLKRGGAGAFSETQYF. In nucleotides, the CDR3 is TGTGCCAGCAGCTTAAAGAGGGGGGGAGCAGGGGCTTTCTCGGAGACCCAGTACTTC.

The gene calls are TRBV6-6 and TRBJ1-6, with a weak D call TRBD1 (5 bases). CDR3 length: 14 amino acids. V shed 5 bases and J shed 9 bases, with 14 bases lying between them. Germline V CDR1 and CDR2: MNHNY, SVGAGI (reference sequence). The CDR3, as DNA: TGTGCCAGCAGTCTCCCGGGGGAAGGTTCACCCCTCCACTTT. This codes for CASSLPGEGSPLHF.

This CDR3 reads CTTRSIDGYTF. The CDR3 region has the DNA TGCACTACTCGGAGTATTGATGGCTACACCTTC. The chain employs TRBV29-1 and TRBJ1-2, with D unresolved. CDR1 and CDR2 (germline): SQVTM, ANQGSEA. This CDR3 spans 11 amino acids.

The rearrangement uses TRBV2 and TRBJ1-2; no clear D. Germline loops: CDR1 SNHLY, CDR2 FYNNEI. Trimming shortened V by 10 bases and J by 7 bases, and 16 bases separated the two germline ends. The CDR3 has 12 residues. The CDR3 protein is CATRTSGLGYTF. The CDR3 DNA reads TGTGCCACCAGAACTAGCGGGCTTGGCTACACCTTC. Complete variable domain (other parts from reference TRBV2 and TRBJ1-2): EPEVTQTPSHQVTQMGQEVILRCVPISNHLYFYWYRQILGQKVEFLVSFYNNEISEKSEIFDDQFSVERPDGSNFTLKIRSTKLEDSAMYFCATRTSGLGYTFGSGTRLTVV.

The rearrangement joins TRBV14 to TRBJ2-3, with a weak D call TRBD1 (6 bases). The CDR3 is 15 residues long. Between the trimmed V and J ends, which lost 4 bases and 2 bases, there was a span of 13 bases. Germline lookup yields CDR1 SGHDN and CDR2 FVKESK. CDR3 DNA: TGTGCCAGCAGCCCGCTCAGGGGAATCACAGATACGCAGTATTTT. This sequence encodes CASSPLRGITDTQYF.

This sequence joins TRBV7-2 and TRBJ2-6, with D uncertain. Germline CDR1 SGHTA, CDR2 FQGNSA. The V end lost 3 bases, the J end lost 0 bases, and 6 bases lay between the germline ends. The CDR3 is 15 amino acids. CDR3 nucleotides: TGTGCCAGCAGCTTCCGAGACTCTGGGGCCAACGTCCTGACTTTC. Translation gives CASSFRDSGANVLTF.

The chain uses TRBV30 and TRBJ1-4; weak D call: TRBD1 (5 bases). The V end was cut by 3 bases, the J end by 8 bases, with 16 bases between. CDR1 is GTSNPN and CDR2 is SVGIG in the germline V gene (reference sequence). CDR3 length equals 14 residues. The CDR3 sequence: CAWSPTVRAEKLFF. CDR3 sequence (DNA): TGTGCCTGGAGCCCGACAGTTCGGGCGGAAAAACTGTTTTTT.

V and J are TRBV15 and TRBJ1-5; TRBD1 agrees at 9 bases. The CDR3 covers 16 residues. CDR1 is LNHNV, CDR2 YYDKDF, per germline (reference sequence). Trimming at V came to 0 bases and at J to 5 bases, leaving 5 bases not matched to a gene. The CDR3 spells CATSREERTGDQPQHF. DNA of the CDR3: TGTGCCACCAGCAGAGAGGAAAGGACAGGGGATCAGCCCCAGCATTTT. Looking up the rest from reference TRBV15 and TRBJ1-5 gives the full variable domain: DAMVIQNPRYQVTQFGKPVTLSCSQTLNHNVMYWYQQKSSQAPKLLFHYYDKDFNNEADTPDNFQSRRPNTSFCFLDIRSPGLGDTAMYLCATSREERTGDQPQHFGDGTRLSIL.

The genes are TRBV21-1 and TRBJ2-3; the tabulated D call, TRBD2, remains unverified against the DNA. TRBV21-1 is described as a pseudogene. The CDR3 is 14 amino acids. CDR3 amino acids: CASRDGGAPDTQYF. The CDR3 DNA is TGTGCCAGCAGGGACGGGGGGGCCCCAGATACGCAGTATTTT.

This clone was recorded a few times. V usage is TRBV29-1 and J usage is TRBJ1-4, with D tentatively TRBD1 (5 bases). This CDR3 spans 17 amino acids. V was cut by 7 bases and J by 5 bases, with 26 bases left in between. The V gene's germline CDR1 is SQVTM and CDR2 ANQGSEA. The CDR3 DNA sequence: TGCAGCGCGAAGTGGGGGGTAACGGGACGGAAAAATGAAAAACTGTTTTTT. Residues: CSAKWGVTGRKNEKLFF.

This clone showed up just a few times. The V and J genes are TRBV19 and TRBJ1-1, with TRBD1 matching over 7 bases. The germline V gene encodes CDR1 LNHDA and CDR2 SQIVND (reference sequence). The ends lost 5 bases at V and 5 bases at J; junction bases unmatched: 5. The CDR3 contains 13 residues. The DNA of the CDR3 is TGTGCCAGTAGTGGGCAGGGGGTGACTGAAGCTTTCTTT. The encoded protein is CASSGQGVTEAFF.

This clone was seen a handful of times. The J gene is TRBJ1-1, the V gene TRBV11-2, with D possibly being TRBD1 (5 bases). V dropped 1 base and J dropped 4 bases, with 7 bases sitting between them. The germline gives CDR1 SGHAT, CDR2 FQNNGV. The CDR3 runs to 13 residues. The CDR3 DNA follows: TGTGCCAGCAGCTTAGTAGACAGCACTGAAGCTTTCTTT. Its translation: CASSLVDSTEAFF.

The table lists this clone with a few counts. This chain links TRBV7-3 with TRBJ1-1, with D possibly matching TRBD1 (5 bases). Trimming stripped 5 bases from V and 1 base from J, with 8 bases between. Looked up from germline, CDR1 is SGHTA and CDR2 is FQGTGA. The CDR3 consists of 13 residues. The CDR3 sequence: CASSADRNTEAFF. CDR3 DNA: TGTGCCAGCAGCGCCGACAGGAACACTGAAGCTTTCTTT.

V is TRBV19 and J is TRBJ2-3; D ambiguous. Germline CDR1 LNHDA, CDR2 SQIVND (reference sequence). V was clipped by 2 bases and J by 2 bases, with 8 bases between them. This CDR3 is 14 amino acids long. CDR3 bases: TGTGCCAGTAGTATAATGGCCTTCACAGATACGCAGTATTTT. Its protein is CASSIMAFTDTQYF.

Only a few counts were recorded for this clone. The chain uses TRBV28 and TRBJ2-1; TRBD2 is a possible D gene (6 bases). Germline V gives CDR1 MDHEN, CDR2 SYDVKM. The CDR3 sequence is 15 residues long. The V end lost 4 bases, the J end lost 5 bases, and 15 bases lay between the germline ends. The CDR3 coding sequence is TGTGCCAGCAGTTCTCCGGGCGGGGCAAACAATGAGCAGTTCTTC. Translation: CASSSPGGANNEQFF.

The V gene is TRBV4-3, the J gene TRBJ2-2, with a tentative D call TRBD2 (5 bases). The CDR3 covers 14 residues. CDR1 and CDR2 (germline): LGHNA, YSLEER. Trimming took 7 bases from V and 4 from J, leaving 13 bases between them. CDR3: CASTAAAGTGELFF. The CDR3, as DNA: TGCGCCAGCACCGCCGCGGCGGGCACCGGGGAGCTGTTTTTT.

This clone was observed a handful of times. This chain joins TRBV2 and TRBJ2-7, with 9 bases aligning to TRBD1. The CDR3 consists of 13 residues. J was trimmed by 6 bases and V by 6 bases; bases with no gene match: 6. CDR1 SNHLY and CDR2 FYNNEI come from the germline V gene. The DNA of the CDR3 is TGTGCCAGCAGGCTACAGGGGGCAAGCGAGCAGTACTTC. Its translation: CASRLQGASEQYF.

CDR3 residues: CASSLVGGLAGIHEQFF. CDR3 sequence (DNA): TGTGCCAGCAGCTTGGTGGGGGGACTAGCGGGGATACATGAGCAGTTCTTC. The V gene is TRBV7-2, the J gene TRBJ2-1, with 13 bases identical to TRBD2. This CDR3 region has 17 residues. In germline, CDR1 is SGHTA, CDR2 FQGNSA. Trimming removed 3 bases from V and 8 bases from J; junction bases left unmatched: 10.

V gene TRBV4-3 combines with J gene TRBJ2-1, with 13 bases matching TRBD2. This CDR3 comprises 16 residues. The trim removed 4 bases at V and 10 bases at J, leaving 10 bases unmatched. Germline V gene lookup returns CDR1 LGHNA and CDR2 YSLEER. CDR3 sequence reads: CASSLGTSGKTGEQFF. The CDR3 bases are TGCGCCAGCAGCCTAGGGACTAGCGGGAAAACGGGGGAGCAGTTCTTC.

The chain is built from TRBV15 and TRBJ2-1; D is perhaps TRBD2 (5 bases). The germline V gene encodes CDR1 LNHNV and CDR2 YYDKDF (reference sequence). The CDR3 contains 16 residues. The V and J ends lost 0 bases and 6 bases respectively, with 15 bases between them. CDR3 sequence: CATSRDRDPRGNEQFF. CDR3 nucleotide sequence: TGTGCCACCAGCAGAGATCGAGACCCTCGGGGCAATGAGCAGTTCTTC.